The TCR beta chain described here comes from a study of blood T cell repertoires in COVID-19. Study information: Samples of COVID-19 (acute and convalescent) were obtained from the United States, Italy and Spain. Sample material is recorded as cDNA or gDNA derived from T cells, B-cell-depleted T cells, or PBMCs.

As originally analysed: Amplifying reference gene primers gave estimates of nucleated cell counts. The assay was immunoSEQ multiplex PCR, and TCRdb's table has in-frame clones only and misses some. That table supplies the V and J calls and clone size; D and trimming were determined from the DNA. Among some 200,000 clones listed, approximately 84% were seen once. CDR3 length: 15 residues. The germline V gene has CDR1 MNHEY and CDR2 SVGAGI. Trimming removed 0 bases at V and 4 bases at J, with 12 bases between. V is TRBV6-5 and J is TRBJ1-1; no clear D. The TCR originated in a man between 50 and 59 years old with acute or convalescent COVID-19. The sample comprised peripheral blood. The CDR3 region has the DNA TGTGCCAGCAGTTACTCGGCAAGGTCGGGCACTGAAGCTTTCTTT. Translating it yields CASSYSARSGTEAFF.